Below, 17 T cell receptor beta chains from the same sample are listed, as sequenced in a study of blood T cell repertoires in COVID-19. Some clones are missing from TCRdb's copy, which holds only in-frame ones; the method was immunoSEQ multiplex PCR. The sample carries about 250,000 clones, about 91% recorded once. The sequenced material came from PBMCs or T cells enriched from blood (not recorded which). Receptor source: a woman aged 25 to 45 with acute COVID-19.

The CDR3 loop is CASSANSDSGNTIYF. For the CDR3, the DNA is TGCGCCAGCAGTGCGAACTCCGACTCTGGAAACACCATATATTTT. The chain has TRBV10-1 and TRBJ1-3; unclear D gene. Trimming removed 4 bases from V and 0 bases from J, with 10 bases in between. There are 15 residues in the CDR3. Germline loops: CDR1 WNHNN, CDR2 SYGVQD (reference sequence).

J is TRBJ1-2 and V is TRBV20-1, with D maybe TRBD1 (5 bases). The CDR3 contains 11 residues. The germline gives CDR1 DFQATT, CDR2 SNEGSKA (reference sequence). CDR3 in amino acids: CTSQGSSGYTF. In DNA, the CDR3 is TGCACCTCTCAGGGTAGCTCTGGCTACACCTTC.

The J gene is TRBJ2-2, the V gene TRBV27; 7 nucleotides align to TRBD2. Unmatched junction bases numbered 7, after V lost 1 base and J lost 2 bases. Germline V CDR1 and CDR2: MNHEY, SMNVEV (reference sequence). The CDR3 runs 17 residues. CDR3 region: CASSLWASGGNTGELFF. The DNA of the CDR3 is TGTGCCAGCAGTTTATGGGCGTCGGGGGGTAACACCGGGGAGCTGTTTTTT.

The chain combines TRBV18 with TRBJ1-6; TRBD1 agrees at 9 bases. The CDR3 covers 16 residues. V gave up 4 bases and J gave up 8 bases; unmatched junction bases: 9. Germline CDR1 reads KGHSH; CDR2 reads LQKENI. Here the CDR3 DNA reads TGTGCCAGCTCACGAAATCCGGGACAGGGCGATTCACCCCTCCACTTT. Translation: CASSRNPGQGDSPLHF.

V and J are TRBV25-1 and TRBJ2-7; 11 bases are a match to TRBD2. With V trimmed by 1 base and J by 3 bases, 5 bases remained unmatched. This CDR3 comprises 16 residues. Germline V lookup: CDR1 MGHDK, CDR2 SYGVNS. The CDR3 nucleotides are TGTGCCAGCAGTGAATTAACTAGCGGGGGTTTCTACGAGCAGTACTTC. It translates to CASSELTSGGFYEQYF.

This clone occurred a few times. J is TRBJ1-1 and V is TRBV12-3 or TRBV12-4, with TRBD1 identical over 10 bases. With 6 bases clipped from V and 4 bases from J, the junction kept 2 bases outside the gene matches. This CDR3 spans 13 amino acids. In DNA, the CDR3 is TGTGCCAGCAGATGGACAGGGGGCACTGAAGCTTTCTTT. Translation gives CASRWTGGTEAFF.

The chain combines TRBV27 with TRBJ2-3, with D tentatively TRBD1 (6 bases). The CDR3 sequence is 16 residues long. Trimming pared 1 base from V and 2 bases from J, leaving 13 bases between. Germline CDR1 and CDR2: MNHEY and SMNVEV (reference sequence). CDR3 loop: CASSLFGAGATDTQYF. In nucleotides, the CDR3 is TGTGCCAGCAGTTTATTCGGGGCAGGGGCCACAGATACGCAGTATTTT.

The V call is TRBV6-1, the J call TRBJ2-7; maybe TRBD2 (7 bases). Germline V gene lookup returns CDR1 MNHNS and CDR2 SASEGT. The CDR3 is 16 amino acids. V lost 0 bases and J 0 bases, leaving 12 bases between the germline ends. CDR3 DNA sequence: TGTGCCAGCAGTGAAGCGGGGGGGCTCTTCTCCTACGAGCAGTACTTC. Residues: CASSEAGGLFSYEQYF.

The chain combines TRBV9 with TRBJ1-2; 7 bases agree with TRBD1. Germline-derived CDR1 and CDR2 are SGDLS and YYNGEE. Trimming cost V 0 bases and J 0 bases; bases outside gene matches: 8. There are 17 residues in the CDR3. The CDR3 DNA sequence: TGTGCCAGCAGCGTAGAGGACAGGCTACCACCTAACTATGGCTACACCTTC. This sequence encodes CASSVEDRLPPNYGYTF. Complete variable domain (other parts from reference TRBV9 and TRBJ1-2): DSGVTQTPKHLITATGQRVTLRCSPRSGDLSVYWYQQSLDQGLQFLIQYYNGEERAKGNILERFSAQQFPDLHSELNLSSLELGDSALYFCASSVEDRLPPNYGYTFGSGTRLTVV.

This chain uses TRBV12-5 with TRBJ2-7; the D gene is possibly TRBD2 (6 bases). This CDR3 has 16 residues. Per the germline V gene, CDR1 is LGHNT and CDR2 is FRNRAP. V was shortened by 0 bases and J by 2 bases, with 14 bases between the two germline ends. CDR3 amino acids: CASGLVGGDDPYEQYF. The CDR3 bases are TGTGCTAGTGGTTTGGTCGGAGGGGACGATCCCTACGAGCAGTACTTC.

This clone was seen a handful of times. The chain combines TRBV6-2 or TRBV6-3 with TRBJ1-1; D is ambiguous. The CDR3 sequence is 12 residues long. Deletions cut 3 bases from V and 2 bases from J, with 4 bases between. Germline V lookup: CDR1 MNHEY, CDR2 SVGEGT. The CDR3 sequence: CASSYPNTEAFF. CDR3 sequence (DNA): TGTGCCAGCAGTTATCCAAACACTGAAGCTTTCTTT.

A few counts support this clone. V gene TRBV4-2 combines with J gene TRBJ2-1; 10 bases map to TRBD2. The CDR3 spans 17 residues. The V gene's germline CDR1 is LGHNA and CDR2 YNFKEQ. Trimming cost V 0 bases and J 4 bases; bases outside gene matches: 6. The CDR3 DNA reads TGTGCCAGCAGCCAAGAACTGACTAGCGGGCTTTACAATGAGCAGTTCTTC. Translated: CASSQELTSGLYNEQFF.

The chain is built from TRBV15 and TRBJ1-1, with D maybe TRBD1 (5 bases). The germline gives CDR1 LNHNV, CDR2 YYDKDF (reference sequence). V was shortened by 1 base and J by 4 bases, with 16 bases between the two germline ends. The CDR3 runs 16 residues. CDR3 sequence (DNA): TGTGCCACCAGCAGAGGCTGGGGGGTTGAGGGCACTGAAGCTTTCTTT. Residues: CATSRGWGVEGTEAFF.

The genes are TRBV7-9 and TRBJ1-4, with a weak D call TRBD1 (5 bases). Between the trimmed V and J ends, which lost 8 bases and 4 bases, there was a span of 14 bases. The CDR3 has 14 amino acids. The germline V gene has CDR1 SEHNR and CDR2 FQNEAQ (reference sequence). CDR3 amino acids: CASCQIGDNEKLFF. The DNA of the CDR3 is TGTGCCAGCTGTCAGATAGGGGATAATGAAAAACTGTTTTTT.

The chain links TRBV5-6 to TRBJ2-5, with D possibly TRBD2 on 6 matching bases. The germline CDR1 and CDR2 sequences are SGHDT and YYEEEE. Trimming removed 3 bases at V and 7 bases at J, with 10 bases between. CDR3 length equals 12 residues. The CDR3 region has the DNA TGTGCCAGCAGCTCCTTGGAGGGGACCCAGTACTTC. Protein sequence: CASSSLEGTQYF.

The chain couples TRBV27 to TRBJ2-6; possible D gene TRBD1, 5 bases. This CDR3 contains 18 residues. Germline CDR1 is MNHEY and CDR2 is SMNVEV (reference sequence). Between the trimmed V and J ends, which lost 5 bases and 2 bases, there was a span of 19 bases. CDR3 DNA: TGTGCCAGCAGTAGAGAACCCCAGGGTCTGGCTGGGGCCAACGTCCTGACTTTC. Translating it yields CASSREPQGLAGANVLTF.

The sample holds a few counts of this clone. The chain joins TRBV2 to TRBJ2-1, with D maybe TRBD2 (6 bases). The germline V gene has CDR1 SNHLY and CDR2 FYNNEI. The CDR3 has 17 amino acids. Trimming removed 4 bases from V and 7 bases from J, with 23 bases in between. CDR3 nucleotide sequence: TGTGCCAGCAGTGGATCGGCGGGGATCGTATGGTATAATGAGCAGTTCTTC. It codes for CASSGSAGIVWYNEQFF.